A selection of T cell receptor beta chains follows, all from one sample in a study of identical twins. TCRdb independently ran MiXCR on the 5' RACE reads; one entry per CDR3 protein. The sample carries about 890,000 distinct CDR3 sequences, 10% to 15% recorded once. The same data also contributed to another study, on yellow fever vaccine responses in identical twins.

Specimen: PBMCs. The receptors here all came from a woman under 30 in good health. The conserved cysteine and the conserved F or W are not part of the CDR3 here. Clone size is stated in some rows and not others, as once, few, many or a class when expanded.

-	TRBJ2-7	TRBV9	ASSAYWASSYEQY
-	TRBJ2-3	TRBV2	ASSADSTDTQY
many	TRBJ2-2	TRBV7-6	ASSSARGNTGELF
many	TRBJ2-3	TRBV7-3	ASSPTSGFTDTQY
many	TRBJ2-7	TRBV27	ASSPLEQY
-	TRBJ1-2	TRBV28	ASSSSPGGEDYGYT
few	TRBJ2-2	TRBV18	ASSPFKAFNTGELF
few	TRBJ2-2	TRBV5-6	ASSPPGGRRTGELF
-	TRBJ2-5	TRBV2	ASRGHIQETQY
-	TRBJ2-6	TRBV12-3/TRBV12-4	ASSFPRGYGTGASSGANVLT
-	TRBJ2-1	TRBV6-1	ASSAGQGSADEQF
-	TRBJ1-2	TRBV11-2	ASSPLEGYGYT
few	TRBJ2-3	TRBV24-1	ATSDDGSPTDTQY
few	TRBJ2-1	TRBV12-3/TRBV12-4	ASSILGPGDEQF
-	TRBJ1-5	TRBV20-1	SAGQGSQPQH
-	TRBJ2-5	TRBV7-9	ASSQGQAARETQY
few	TRBJ2-1	TRBV14	ASSQSPGGQF
-	TRBJ2-5	TRBV5-1	ASSSHRGPQETQY
few	TRBJ2-1	TRBV5-6	ASSFNLPLYNEQF
-	TRBJ2-5	TRBV24-1	ATSDLYRTGQETQY
few	TRBJ1-6	TRBV4-1	ASSQAAVYNSPLH
few	TRBJ1-5	TRBV24-1	ATSDTGQANQPQH
few	TRBJ2-3	TRBV6-1	ASSQGTGATDTQY
-	TRBJ1-6	TRBV28	ASRGAGTGSNSPLH
-	TRBJ2-1	TRBV19	ASSMPDRNNEQF
-	TRBJ2-6	TRBV29-1	SVEFHDSGANVLT
few	TRBJ2-2	TRBV28	ASSRRTGPTGELF
many	TRBJ2-4	TRBV12-3/TRBV12-4	ASAGDGKNIQY
-	TRBJ1-2	TRBV3-1	ASSPEDSYGYT
few	TRBJ1-6	TRBV12-5	ASGLAGKSSYNSPLH
few	TRBJ1-2	TRBV6-1	ASSERTAFT
many	TRBJ2-7	TRBV6-5	ASSLGTSDSYEQY
few	TRBJ2-1	TRBV7-3	ASSLTGSFQVPGQGDNEQF
few	TRBJ1-1	TRBV20-1	SAREDTSSAF
many	TRBJ2-3	TRBV29-1	SGNKRGADTQY